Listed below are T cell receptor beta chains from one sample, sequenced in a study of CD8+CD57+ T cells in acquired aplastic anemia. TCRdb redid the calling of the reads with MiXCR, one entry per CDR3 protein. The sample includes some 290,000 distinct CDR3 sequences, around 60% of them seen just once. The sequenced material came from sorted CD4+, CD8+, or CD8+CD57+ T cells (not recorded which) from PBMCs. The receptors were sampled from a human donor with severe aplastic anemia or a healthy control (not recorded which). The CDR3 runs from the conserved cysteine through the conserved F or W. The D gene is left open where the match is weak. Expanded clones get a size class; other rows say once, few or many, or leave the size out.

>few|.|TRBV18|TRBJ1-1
CASSPVRSTEAFF
TGTGCCAGCTCACCAGTCCGTTCAACTGAAGCTTTCTTT
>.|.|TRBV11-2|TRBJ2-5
CASSTSGEYQETQYF
TGTGCCAGCAGCACATCGGGGGAGTACCAAGAGACCCAGTACTTC
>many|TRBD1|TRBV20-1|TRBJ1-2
CSARAGQGRDGYTF
TGCAGTGCTAGGGCGGGACAGGGCAGAGACGGCTACACCTTC
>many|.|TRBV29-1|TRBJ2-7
CSVVSWPTYEQYF
TGCAGCGTTGTGTCGTGGCCCACCTACGAGCAGTACTTC
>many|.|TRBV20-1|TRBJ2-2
CSARAVGTGKLFF
TGCAGTGCTAGAGCAGTAGGCACCGGGAAGCTGTTTTTT
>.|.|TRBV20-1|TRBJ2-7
CSAHRTGAYEQYF
TGCAGTGCTCACCGGACTGGGGCCTACGAGCAGTACTTC
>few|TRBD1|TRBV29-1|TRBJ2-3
CSSRQGGTDTQYF
TGCAGCTCGAGACAGGGGGGGACAGATACGCAGTATTTT
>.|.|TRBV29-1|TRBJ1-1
CSVAQVNTEAFF
TGCAGCGTCGCCCAAGTGAACACTGAAGCTTTCTTT
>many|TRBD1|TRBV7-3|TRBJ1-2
CASRPEGGGLNYGYTF
TGTGCCAGCAGGCCAGAAGGGGGCGGCTTGAACTATGGCTACACCTTC
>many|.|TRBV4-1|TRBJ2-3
CASSQGDRSSTDTQYF
TGCGCCAGCAGCCAGGGGGACCGATCAAGCACAGATACGCAGTATTTT
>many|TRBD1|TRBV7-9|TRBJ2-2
CASSLGQGASGELFF
TGTGCCAGCAGCTTGGGGCAGGGGGCGTCCGGGGAGCTGTTTTTT
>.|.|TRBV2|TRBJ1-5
CASSEGRGNQPQHF
TGTGCCAGCAGTGAAGGACGGGGAAATCAGCCCCAGCATTTT
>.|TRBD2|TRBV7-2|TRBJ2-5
CASRKGRRLAGEGETQYF
TGTGCCAGCAGAAAAGGTCGTCGACTAGCGGGGGAAGGAGAGACCCAGTACTTC
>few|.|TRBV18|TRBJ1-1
CASSPSRLNVKVTEAFF
TGTGCCAGCTCACCATCCCGGCTGAACGTAAAAGTTACTGAAGCTTTCTTT
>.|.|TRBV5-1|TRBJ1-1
CASSYSGLPEAFF
TGCGCCAGCAGCTACTCAGGGCTACCTGAAGCTTTCTTT